Below, 20 T cell receptor beta chains from the same sample are listed, as sequenced in a study of T cell responses to AZD1222 COVID-19 vaccine. Using immunoSEQ multiplex PCR, the repertoire was profiled, and TCRdb retains in-frame clones only, with some absent. The sample carries around 120,000 clones, 92% recorded once. The sample in question was peripheral blood, obtained on day 0 of AZD1222 vaccination. These receptor sequences come from an adult in good health.

V gene TRBV12-3 or TRBV12-4 combines with J gene TRBJ2-5; D remains ambiguous. V dropped 3 bases and J dropped 4 bases, with 3 bases sitting between them. The CDR3 extends over 11 amino acids. The CDR3 sequence: CASSLVETQYF. CDR3 bases: TGTGCCAGCAGTTTGGTAGAGACCCAGTACTTC.

The chain is built from TRBV7-7 and TRBJ2-3; D is undetermined. The V gene lost 3 bases and the J gene lost 3 bases, with 13 bases spanning the gap. The CDR3 contains 15 residues. Germline loops: CDR1 SSHAT, CDR2 FNYEAQ (reference sequence). For the CDR3, the DNA is TGTGCCAGCAGCTTCACGGGCCTCGGGACAGATACGCAGTATTTT. It codes for CASSFTGLGTDTQYF.

The chain is built from TRBV5-1 and TRBJ2-3, with D possibly TRBD2 on 6 matching bases. V lost 4 bases to trimming and J lost 1 base, with 13 bases between them. Germline V gene sequence: CDR1 SGHRS, CDR2 YFSETQ. The CDR3 length is 15 residues. CDR3: CASSRAGLRTDTQYF. As DNA, the CDR3 is TGCGCCAGCAGCCGGGCGGGACTCCGCACAGATACGCAGTATTTT.

This clone has a handful of counts. V and J are TRBV6-5 and TRBJ2-2; D is unclear. This CDR3 has 13 amino acids. Trimming took off 10 bases at V and 6 bases at J, with 15 bases between the two ends. From germline, CDR1 is MNHEY and CDR2 SVGAGI. CDR3 region: CATLAFYSGELFF. CDR3 in DNA: TGTGCCACCCTCGCCTTTTACTCCGGGGAGCTGTTTTTT.

This clone was observed a single time. V gene TRBV18 combines with J gene TRBJ2-6; no clear D. V gave up 2 bases and J gave up 2 bases, with 16 bases separating them. CDR1 KGHSH and CDR2 LQKENI come from the germline V gene. The CDR3 loop spans 18 amino acids. For the CDR3, the DNA is TGTGCCAGCTCACCAAGGTGGGCCCCGAGGACTGGGGCCAACGTCCTGACTTTC. It translates to CASSPRWAPRTGANVLTF.

This clone has a single count. The CDR3 loop reads CASSLVTGHLINQPQHF. The DNA for the CDR3 is TGTGCCAGCAGTTTAGTAACGGGACACCTGATAAATCAGCCCCAGCATTTT. This rearrangement joins TRBV28 to TRBJ1-5, with D perhaps TRBD1 (6 bases). Germline CDR1 MDHEN, CDR2 SYDVKM. This CDR3 is built from 17 residues. V lost 2 bases and J 4 bases, leaving 18 bases between the germline ends.

V is TRBV11-1 and J is TRBJ1-1, with 8 bases matching TRBD1. Trimming at V came to 1 base and at J to 0 bases, leaving 4 bases not matched to a gene. The CDR3 runs 16 residues. CDR1 SGHAT and CDR2 FQDESV come from the germline V gene (reference sequence). The CDR3 bases are TGTGCCAGCAGCTTAGGGACAGGGTCCATGAACACTGAAGCTTTCTTT. Protein sequence: CASSLGTGSMNTEAFF.

The chain couples TRBV5-1 to TRBJ2-1, with 9 bases fitting TRBD1. V was pared by 4 bases and J by 2 bases, with 4 bases of the junction left unmatched. Per germline, CDR1 SGHRS and CDR2 YFSETQ. The CDR3 spans 15 residues. The CDR3, as DNA: TGCGCCAGCAGCCCAGGGACAGGGACCTACAATGAGCAGTTCTTC. Encoded protein: CASSPGTGTYNEQFF.

The genes are TRBV6-1 and TRBJ1-6, with D uncertain. The CDR3 extends over 15 amino acids. In germline, CDR1 is MNHNS, CDR2 SASEGT. V was trimmed by 0 bases and J by 4 bases, leaving 7 bases between them. This CDR3 reads CASSEAATYNSPLHF. CDR3 DNA sequence: TGTGCCAGCAGTGAAGCTGCTACGTATAATTCACCCCTCCACTTT.

The rearrangement joins TRBV10-1 to TRBJ2-7, with 7 nucleotides matching TRBD1. The CDR3 contains 17 residues. Germline-derived CDR1 and CDR2 are WNHNN and SYGVQD (reference sequence). J was trimmed by 0 bases and V by 6 bases; bases with no gene match: 14. The CDR3 spells CASSLDVPDRSSYEQYF. In DNA form, the CDR3 reads TGCGCCAGCAGCCTTGACGTCCCGGACAGGAGCTCCTACGAGCAGTACTTC.

This chain joins TRBV15 and TRBJ1-2; D may be TRBD1 (6 bases). The germline V gene encodes CDR1 LNHNV and CDR2 YYDKDF (reference sequence). Trimming left V 1 base short and J 5 bases short, with 11 bases between. CDR3 length: 14 amino acids. CDR3 sequence reads: CATSRVRTAYGYTF. CDR3 DNA sequence: TGTGCCACCAGCAGAGTTAGGACAGCTTATGGCTACACCTTC.

The chain employs TRBV5-6 and TRBJ1-2; perhaps TRBD1 as D (5 bases). V was pared by 0 bases and J by 4 bases, with 7 bases between. The CDR3 spans 13 residues. Germline CDR1 and CDR2: SGHDT and YYEEEE. The CDR3: CASSLDRTYGYTF. CDR3 coding DNA: TGTGCCAGCAGCTTGGACAGGACCTATGGCTACACCTTC.

This rearrangement joins TRBV4-1 to TRBJ1-2; D may be TRBD1 (6 bases). The V gene's germline CDR1 is MGHRA and CDR2 YSYEKL. The V gene lost 1 base and the J gene lost 0 bases, with 9 bases spanning the gap. This CDR3 region has 15 residues. This CDR3 reads CASSQVTGPNYGYTF. In DNA, the CDR3 is TGCGCCAGCAGCCAAGTAACAGGGCCTAACTATGGCTACACCTTC.

V is TRBV28 and J is TRBJ2-1, with D unresolved. The CDR3 extends over 11 amino acids. The germline V gene has CDR1 MDHEN and CDR2 SYDVKM. Trimming left V 4 bases short and J 8 bases short, with 6 bases between. CDR3 nucleotide sequence: TGTGCCAGCAGTTCCGCGTATGAGCAGTTCTTC. Its protein is CASSSAYEQFF.

With regard to this clone: Different DNA sequences within this sample yield the same CDR3. The J gene is TRBJ2-3, the V gene TRBV5-1; no firm D call. The CDR3 has 15 amino acids. Trimming took off 0 bases at V and 1 base at J, with 9 bases between the two ends. Germline V gene sequence: CDR1 SGHRS, CDR2 YFSETQ. CDR3 DNA: TGCGCCAGCAGCTTGGACGCAGGAGGCACAGATACGCAGTATTTT. It yields the protein CASSLDAGGTDTQYF.

J is TRBJ2-5 and V is TRBV10-3, with 7 positions matching TRBD1. This CDR3 comprises 14 residues. Germline assignment: CDR1 ENHRY and CDR2 SYGVKD. Unmatched junction bases numbered 10, after V lost 10 bases and J lost 2 bases. The CDR3 DNA sequence: TGTGCCACCTCGAGACAGGGAAGGCAAGAGACCCAGTACTTC. Translation gives CATSRQGRQETQYF.

The V call is TRBV6-5, the J call TRBJ1-3; D is unresolved. The CDR3 is 15 residues long. In germline, CDR1 is MNHEY, CDR2 SVGAGI. V was pared by 4 bases and J by 0 bases, with 10 bases between. The CDR3 region is CASSLTVISGNTIYF. As DNA, the CDR3 is TGTGCCAGCAGTTTGACGGTCATCTCTGGAAACACCATATATTTT.

The chain joins TRBV27 to TRBJ2-1; D is unclear. The CDR3 runs to 12 residues. Trimming took off 6 bases at V and 6 bases at J, with 9 bases between the two ends. Germline CDR1 reads MNHEY; CDR2 reads SMNVEV (reference sequence). CDR3: CASRDQPNEQFF. The CDR3 DNA reads as TGTGCCAGCAGGGATCAGCCCAATGAGCAGTTCTTC.

The CDR3 reads CAWSPGLAGPGELFF. Here the CDR3 DNA reads TGTGCCTGGTCCCCGGGACTAGCGGGCCCCGGGGAGCTGTTTTTT. This chain uses TRBV30 with TRBJ2-2, with 12 bases matching TRBD2. The ends lost 5 bases at V and 6 bases at J; junction bases unmatched: 7. CDR1 GTSNPN and CDR2 SVGIG come from the germline V gene (reference sequence). The CDR3 has 15 amino acids.

The chain couples TRBV5-1 to TRBJ2-7, with no clear D. Looked up from germline, CDR1 is SGHRS and CDR2 is YFSETQ. V lost 3 bases and J lost 1, with 2 bases in between. The CDR3 spans 11 residues. CDR3 bases: TGCGCCAGCAGCTCTTCCTACGAGCAGTACTTC. Protein product: CASSSSYEQYF.